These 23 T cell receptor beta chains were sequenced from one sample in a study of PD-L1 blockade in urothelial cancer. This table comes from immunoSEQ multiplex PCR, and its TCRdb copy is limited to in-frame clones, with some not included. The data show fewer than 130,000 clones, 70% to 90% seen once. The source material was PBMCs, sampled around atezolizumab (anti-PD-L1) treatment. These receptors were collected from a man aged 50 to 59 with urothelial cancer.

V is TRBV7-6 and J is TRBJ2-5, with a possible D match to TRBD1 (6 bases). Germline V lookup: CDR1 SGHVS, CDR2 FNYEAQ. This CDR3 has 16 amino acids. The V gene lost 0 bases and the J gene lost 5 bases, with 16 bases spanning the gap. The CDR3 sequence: CASSLAYRASRETQYF. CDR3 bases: TGTGCCAGCAGCTTAGCATACAGGGCCTCAAGGGAGACCCAGTACTTC. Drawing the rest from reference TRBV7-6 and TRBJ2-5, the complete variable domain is GAGVSQSPRYKVTKRGQDVALRCDPISGHVSLYWYRQALGQGPEFLTYFNYEAQQDKSGLPNDRFSAERPEGSISTLTIQRTEQRDSAMYRCASSLAYRASRETQYFGPGTRLLVL.

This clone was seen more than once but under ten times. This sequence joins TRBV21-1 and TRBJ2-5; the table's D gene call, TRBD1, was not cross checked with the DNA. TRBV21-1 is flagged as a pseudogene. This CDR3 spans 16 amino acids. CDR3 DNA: TGTGCCAGCAGCGGGGGCAACACAGTACCGAAAGAGACCCAGTACTTC. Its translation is CASSGGNTVPKETQYF.

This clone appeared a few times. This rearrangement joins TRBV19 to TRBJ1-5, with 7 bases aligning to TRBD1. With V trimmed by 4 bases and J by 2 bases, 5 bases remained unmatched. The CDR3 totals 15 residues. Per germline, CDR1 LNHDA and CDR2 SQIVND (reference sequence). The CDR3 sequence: CASSTARGGNQPQHF. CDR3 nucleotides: TGTGCCAGTAGTACGGCCAGGGGGGGCAATCAGCCCCAGCATTTT.

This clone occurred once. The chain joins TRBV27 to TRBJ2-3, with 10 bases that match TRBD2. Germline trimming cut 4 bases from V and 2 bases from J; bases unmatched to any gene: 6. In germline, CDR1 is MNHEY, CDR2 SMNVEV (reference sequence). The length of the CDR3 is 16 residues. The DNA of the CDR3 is TGTGCCAGCAGTTACAGCGGGAGGGTGTACACAGATACGCAGTATTTT. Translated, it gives CASSYSGRVYTDTQYF.

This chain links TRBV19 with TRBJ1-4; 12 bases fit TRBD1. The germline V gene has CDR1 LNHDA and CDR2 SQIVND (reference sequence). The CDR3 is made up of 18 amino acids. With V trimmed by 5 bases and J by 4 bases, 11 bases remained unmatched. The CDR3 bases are TGTGCCAGTAGTGATCCCGGGACAGGGGGCTACTATAATGAAAAACTGTTTTTT. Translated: CASSDPGTGGYYNEKLFF.

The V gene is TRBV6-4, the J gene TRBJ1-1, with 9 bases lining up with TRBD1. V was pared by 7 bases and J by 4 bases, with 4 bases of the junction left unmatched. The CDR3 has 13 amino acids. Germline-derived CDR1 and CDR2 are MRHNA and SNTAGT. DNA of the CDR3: TGTGCCAGCAAGGGACAGGGATCCACTGAAGCTTTCTTT. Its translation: CASKGQGSTEAFF.

CDR3 sequence reads: CASSPYSGNTIYF. CDR3 sequence (DNA): TGTGCCAGCAGTCCCTACTCTGGAAACACCATATATTTT. This chain uses TRBV27 with TRBJ1-3; no reliable D call. V lost 5 bases, J lost 0 bases, and 5 bases lay in between. CDR3 length: 13 amino acids. Germline values: CDR1 MNHEY, CDR2 SMNVEV (reference sequence).

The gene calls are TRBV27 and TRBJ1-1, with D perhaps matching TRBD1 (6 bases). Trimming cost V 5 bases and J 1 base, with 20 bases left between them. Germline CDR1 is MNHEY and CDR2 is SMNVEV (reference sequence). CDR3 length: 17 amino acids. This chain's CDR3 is CASSPSPPEGENTEAFF. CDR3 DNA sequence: TGTGCCAGCAGTCCCTCGCCCCCCGAGGGGGAGAACACTGAAGCTTTCTTT.

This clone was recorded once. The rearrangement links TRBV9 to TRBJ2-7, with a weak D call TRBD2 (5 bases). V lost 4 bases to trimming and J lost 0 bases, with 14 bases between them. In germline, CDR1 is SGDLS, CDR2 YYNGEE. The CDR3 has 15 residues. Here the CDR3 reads CASSPDFKSSYEQYF. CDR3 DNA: TGTGCCAGCAGCCCGGACTTTAAAAGCTCCTACGAGCAGTACTTC.

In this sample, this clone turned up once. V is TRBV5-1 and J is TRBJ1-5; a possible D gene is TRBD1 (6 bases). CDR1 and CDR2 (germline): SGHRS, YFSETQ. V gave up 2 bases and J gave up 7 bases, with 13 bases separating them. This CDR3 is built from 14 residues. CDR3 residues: CASSLSGETQPQHF. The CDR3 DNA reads TGCGCCAGCAGCTTATCAGGGGAGACCCAGCCCCAGCATTTT.

The CDR3 DNA is TGTGCCAGCTCGCAACAGGATGGTGGAAACACCATATATTTT. Translating gives CASSQQDGGNTIYF. This chain links TRBV18 with TRBJ1-3; TRBD1 might be the D (5 bases). Germline values: CDR1 KGHSH, CDR2 LQKENI. Trimming took 6 bases from V and 3 from J, leaving 12 bases between them. The CDR3 runs to 14 residues.

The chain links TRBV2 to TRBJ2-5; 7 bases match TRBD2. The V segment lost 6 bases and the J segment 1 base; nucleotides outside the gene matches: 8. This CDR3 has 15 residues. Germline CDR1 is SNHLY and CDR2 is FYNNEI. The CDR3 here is CASRGPSGFQETQYF. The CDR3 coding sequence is TGTGCCAGCAGGGGGCCTAGCGGTTTCCAAGAGACCCAGTACTTC.

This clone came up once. The CDR3 DNA follows: TGTGCCAGCAGCTTGGGCGGGGCAGTGAGTTACTCCTACAATGAGCAGTTCTTC. Translating gives CASSLGGAVSYSYNEQFF. The V call is TRBV5-6, the J call TRBJ2-1, with D maybe TRBD2 (6 bases). Germline V CDR1 and CDR2: SGHDT, YYEEEE. Trimming removed 0 bases at V and 0 bases at J, with 16 bases between. The CDR3 has 18 residues.

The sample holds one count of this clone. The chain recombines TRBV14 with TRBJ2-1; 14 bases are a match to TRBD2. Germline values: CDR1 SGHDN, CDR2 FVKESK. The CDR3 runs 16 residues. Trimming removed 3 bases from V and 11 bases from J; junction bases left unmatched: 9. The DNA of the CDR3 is TGTGCCAGCAGCCATTCTAGACTAGCGGGAGGGCCTAAGCAGTTCTTC. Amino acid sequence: CASSHSRLAGGPKQFF.

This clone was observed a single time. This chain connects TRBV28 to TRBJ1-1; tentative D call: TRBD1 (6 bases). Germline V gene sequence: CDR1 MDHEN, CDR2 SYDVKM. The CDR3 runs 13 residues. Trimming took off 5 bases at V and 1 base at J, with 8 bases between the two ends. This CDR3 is CASSPGENTEAFF. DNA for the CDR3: TGTGCCAGCAGTCCAGGGGAGAACACTGAAGCTTTCTTT.

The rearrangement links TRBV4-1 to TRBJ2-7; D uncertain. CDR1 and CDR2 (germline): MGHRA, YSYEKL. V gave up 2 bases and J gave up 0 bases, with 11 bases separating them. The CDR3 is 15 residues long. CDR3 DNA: TGCGCCAGCAGCCAACCCACGGGTAGCTCCTACGAGCAGTACTTC. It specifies CASSQPTGSSYEQYF.

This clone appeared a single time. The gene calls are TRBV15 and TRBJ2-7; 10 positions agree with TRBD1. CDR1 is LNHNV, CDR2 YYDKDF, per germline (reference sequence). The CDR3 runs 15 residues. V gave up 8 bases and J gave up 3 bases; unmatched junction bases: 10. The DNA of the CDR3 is TGTGCCACCTCGTCCCCCGGGACAGGGGACTACGAGCAGTACTTC. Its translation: CATSSPGTGDYEQYF.

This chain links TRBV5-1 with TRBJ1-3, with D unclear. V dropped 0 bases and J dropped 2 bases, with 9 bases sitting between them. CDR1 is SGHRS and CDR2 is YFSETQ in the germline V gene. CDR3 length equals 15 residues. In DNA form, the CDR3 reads TGCGCCAGCAGCTTGGTTTCCGGGACTGGAAACACCATATATTTT. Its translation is CASSLVSGTGNTIYF. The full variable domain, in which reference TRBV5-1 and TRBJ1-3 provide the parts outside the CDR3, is KAGVTQTPRYLIKTRGQQVTLSCSPISGHRSVSWYQQTPGQGLQFLFEYFSETQRNKGNFPGRFSGRQFSNSRSEMNVSTLELGDSALYLCASSLVSGTGNTIYFGEGSWLTVV.

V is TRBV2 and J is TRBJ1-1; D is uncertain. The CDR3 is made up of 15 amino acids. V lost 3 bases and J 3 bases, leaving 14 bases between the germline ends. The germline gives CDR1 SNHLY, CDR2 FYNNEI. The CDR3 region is CASSDLSHGDTEAFF. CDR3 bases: TGTGCCAGCAGTGACTTGTCCCACGGAGACACTGAAGCTTTCTTT.

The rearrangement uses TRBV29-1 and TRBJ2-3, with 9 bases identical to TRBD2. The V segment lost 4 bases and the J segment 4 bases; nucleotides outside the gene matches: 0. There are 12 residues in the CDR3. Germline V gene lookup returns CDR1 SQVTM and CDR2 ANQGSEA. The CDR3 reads CSVGLAADTQYF. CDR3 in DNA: TGCAGCGTTGGACTAGCGGCAGATACGCAGTATTTT.

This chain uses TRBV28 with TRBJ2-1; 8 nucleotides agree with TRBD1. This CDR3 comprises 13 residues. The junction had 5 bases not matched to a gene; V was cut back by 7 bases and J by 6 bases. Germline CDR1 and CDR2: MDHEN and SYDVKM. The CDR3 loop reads CASTSDRANEQFF. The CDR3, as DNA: TGTGCCAGCACCTCGGACAGGGCCAATGAGCAGTTCTTC.

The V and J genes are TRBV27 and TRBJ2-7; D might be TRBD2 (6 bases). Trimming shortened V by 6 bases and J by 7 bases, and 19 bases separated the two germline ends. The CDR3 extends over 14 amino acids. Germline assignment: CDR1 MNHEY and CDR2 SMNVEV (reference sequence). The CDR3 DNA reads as TGTGCCAGCAGATCCGGGACTTTTCTTGGAGAGCAGTACTTC. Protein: CASRSGTFLGEQYF.

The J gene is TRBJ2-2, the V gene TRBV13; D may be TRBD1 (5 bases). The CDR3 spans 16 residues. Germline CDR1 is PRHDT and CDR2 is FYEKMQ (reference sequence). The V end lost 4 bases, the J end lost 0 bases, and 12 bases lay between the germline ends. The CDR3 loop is CASSWRTLANTGELFF. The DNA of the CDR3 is TGTGCCAGCAGCTGGCGGACACTCGCGAACACCGGGGAGCTGTTTTTT.